This TCR beta chain comes out of a study of blood T cell repertoires in COVID-19. Background on the study: The study drew acute and convalescent COVID-19 samples from the United States, Italy and Spain.

With 2 bases clipped from V and 3 bases from J, the junction kept 6 bases outside the gene matches. The CDR3 is made up of 16 amino acids. In germline, CDR1 is MNHNS, CDR2 SASEGT. How the authors handled the data: How many nucleated cells were present was estimated from reference gene primer amplification. Libraries were prepared by immunoSEQ multiplex PCR; TCRdb keeps only in-frame clonotypes and omits some of them. Clone size and the V and J calls come from that table; the DNA yielded D and trimming. The sample includes about 190,000 clones, roughly 81% of them seen just once. The chain recombines TRBV6-1 with TRBJ1-2; 10 nucleotides line up with TRBD1. The sequenced sample consisted of peripheral blood. This TCR was recovered from a woman between 65 and 79 years old with active or convalescent COVID-19. DNA for the CDR3: TGTGCCAGCAGTGAACCCAGAGACAGGGGGCACTATGGCTACACCTTC. This translates into CASSEPRDRGHYGYTF.